The 8 T cell receptor beta chains listed next were all sequenced from one sample in a study of T cells in Graves' hyperthyroidism and ophthalmopathy. There were TCR beta CDR3 regions amplified from RNA transcripts. RT-PCR in the first round (using the HTBI primer set) targeted the TCR CDR3. TCRdb processed the multiplex PCR reads anew with MiXCR; each CDR3 protein has one entry. This table holds a few hundred thousand distinct CDR3 sequences, around 16% found once. The sample taken for sequencing was blood. The receptors derive from a woman in her forties with Graves' ophthalmopathy.

There are many counts of this clonotype. The V and J genes are TRBV27 and TRBJ2-1; a possible D gene is TRBD1 (6 bases). V lost 8 bases and J lost 6, with 20 bases in between. The CDR3 is made up of 15 amino acids. Per the germline V gene, CDR1 is MNHEY and CDR2 is SMNVEV (reference sequence). CDR3 loop: CASRPRGSWANEQFF. The CDR3 DNA is TGTGCCAGCCGTCCCAGGGGCTCATGGGCCAATGAGCAGTTCTTC.

The chain combines TRBV7-6 with TRBJ2-1; TRBD2 matches 7 bases. With 1 base clipped from V and 4 bases from J, the junction kept 4 bases outside the gene matches. The germline CDR1 and CDR2 sequences are SGHVS and FNYEAQ. This CDR3 has 15 amino acids. Here the CDR3 reads CASSLVQAGYNEQFF. The DNA of the CDR3 is TGTGCCAGCAGCTTAGTACAAGCGGGGTACAATGAGCAGTTCTTC.

This clonotype came up many times. The chain combines TRBV12-3 or TRBV12-4 with TRBJ1-1; unclear D gene. CDR3 length equals 15 residues. Trimming took 3 bases from V and 3 from J, leaving 14 bases between them. CDR3 DNA: TGTGCCAGCAGTTTGAGAACTCGTGAGGACACTGAAGCTTTCTTT. Translating it yields CASSLRTREDTEAFF.

This clonotype was counted ten times or more. V gene TRBV6-1 combines with J gene TRBJ1-1, with TRBD1 matching 12 bases. This CDR3 spans 16 amino acids. CDR1 and CDR2 from the germline V gene are MNHNS and SASEGT. J was trimmed by 3 bases and V by 6 bases; bases with no gene match: 8. CDR3: CASRTWDRGRHTEAFF. CDR3 coding DNA: TGTGCCAGCAGAACCTGGGACAGGGGGCGTCACACTGAAGCTTTCTTT.

This chain uses TRBV20-1 with TRBJ1-5; D perhaps matches TRBD1 (5 bases). Trimming removed 5 bases from V and 6 bases from J, with 20 bases in between. Germline V lookup: CDR1 DFQATT, CDR2 SNEGSKA (reference sequence). The CDR3 is made up of 15 amino acids. The DNA of the CDR3 is TGCAGTGCTCCCGGGGCAGGGCAGCAGGGTCAGCCCCAGCATTTT. It translates to CSAPGAGQQGQPQHF.

This clonotype showed up many times. The chain employs TRBV5-1 and TRBJ2-5, with 7 bases aligning to TRBD2. The CDR3 loop spans 12 amino acids. V was clipped by 8 bases and J by 2 bases; unmatched bases: 3. Germline V gene lookup returns CDR1 SGHRS and CDR2 YFSETQ. The CDR3 here is CASRAGQETQYF. CDR3 sequence (DNA): TGCGCCAGTAGAGCGGGGCAAGAGACCCAGTACTTC. The whole variable domain, remainder taken from reference TRBV5-1 and TRBJ2-5, is KAGVTQTPRYLIKTRGQQVTLSCSPISGHRSVSWYQQTPGQGLQFLFEYFSETQRNKGNFPGRFSGRQFSNSRSEMNVSTLELGDSALYLCASRAGQETQYFGPGTRLLVL.

This clonotype was recorded at least ten times. CDR3 DNA: TGTGCCAGCAGTTGGGGACGTGGGAACACTGAAGCTTTCTTT. Translating gives CASSWGRGNTEAFF. The V and J genes are TRBV6-1 and TRBJ1-1, with D perhaps matching TRBD1 (5 bases). Germline CDR1 and CDR2: MNHNS and SASEGT. V was shortened by 5 bases and J by 1 base, with 11 bases between the two germline ends. The CDR3 spans 14 residues.

The chain combines TRBV6-1 with TRBJ1-4, with 7 bases identical to TRBD1. J gave up 7 bases and V 3 bases, and 8 bases lay outside the gene matches. CDR3 length: 15 residues. Looked up from germline, CDR1 is MNHNS and CDR2 is SASEGT. The CDR3 sequence: CASSEVTGSGEKLFF. As DNA, the CDR3 is TGTGCCAGCAGTGAGGTGACAGGGTCGGGTGAAAAACTGTTTTTT.